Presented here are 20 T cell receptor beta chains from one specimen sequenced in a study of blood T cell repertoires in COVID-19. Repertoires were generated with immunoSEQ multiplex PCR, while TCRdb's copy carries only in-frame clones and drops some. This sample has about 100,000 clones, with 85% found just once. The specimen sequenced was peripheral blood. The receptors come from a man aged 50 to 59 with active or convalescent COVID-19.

The CDR3 loop reads CATSDGDFEQYF. As DNA, the CDR3 is TGTGCCACCAGTGATGGGGACTTCGAGCAGTATTTT. The chain carries TRBV24-1 and TRBJ2-3, with a possible D match to TRBD2 (6 bases). Germline-derived CDR1 and CDR2 are KGHDR and SFDVKD. The CDR3 contains 12 residues. V lost 3 bases to trimming and J lost 11 bases, with 11 bases between them.

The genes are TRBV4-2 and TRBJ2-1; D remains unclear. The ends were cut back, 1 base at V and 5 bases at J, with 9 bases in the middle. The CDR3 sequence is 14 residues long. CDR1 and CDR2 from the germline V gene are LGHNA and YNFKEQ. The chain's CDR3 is CASSQAFLNNEQFF. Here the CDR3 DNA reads TGTGCCAGCAGCCAAGCGTTCCTAAACAATGAGCAGTTCTTC.

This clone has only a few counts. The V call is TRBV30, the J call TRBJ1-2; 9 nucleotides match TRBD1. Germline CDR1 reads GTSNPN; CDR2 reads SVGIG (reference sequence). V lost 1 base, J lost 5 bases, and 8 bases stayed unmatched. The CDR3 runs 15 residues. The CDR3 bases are TGTGCCTGGAGTGACGGGACAGGGAAAAAGTATGGCTACACCTTC. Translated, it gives CAWSDGTGKKYGYTF.

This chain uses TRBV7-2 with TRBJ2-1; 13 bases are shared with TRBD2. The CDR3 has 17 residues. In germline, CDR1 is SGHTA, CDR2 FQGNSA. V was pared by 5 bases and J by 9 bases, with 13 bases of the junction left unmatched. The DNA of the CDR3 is TGTGCCAGCAGCCTGGGAATGGGACTAGCGGGGACGGGTGAGCAGTTCTTC. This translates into CASSLGMGLAGTGEQFF.

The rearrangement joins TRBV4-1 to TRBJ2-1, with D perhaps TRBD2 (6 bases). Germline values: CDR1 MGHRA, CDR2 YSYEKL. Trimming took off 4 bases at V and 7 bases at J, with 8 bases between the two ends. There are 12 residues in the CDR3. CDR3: CASSPSGNEQFF. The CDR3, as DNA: TGCGCCAGCAGCCCCAGCGGGAATGAGCAGTTCTTC.

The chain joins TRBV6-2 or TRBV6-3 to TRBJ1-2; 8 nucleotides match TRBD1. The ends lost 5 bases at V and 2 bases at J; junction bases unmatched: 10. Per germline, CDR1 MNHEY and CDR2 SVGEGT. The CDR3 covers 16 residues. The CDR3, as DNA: TGTGCCAGCAGTAGGCCGACAGGGGCGGAGAACTATGGCTACACCTTC. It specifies CASSRPTGAENYGYTF.

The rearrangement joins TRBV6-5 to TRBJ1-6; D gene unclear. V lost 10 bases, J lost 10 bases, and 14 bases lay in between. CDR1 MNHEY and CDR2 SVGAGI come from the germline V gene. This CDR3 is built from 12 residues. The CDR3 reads CATGEYDSPLHF. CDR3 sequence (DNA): TGTGCCACCGGAGAGTACGACTCACCCCTCCACTTT.

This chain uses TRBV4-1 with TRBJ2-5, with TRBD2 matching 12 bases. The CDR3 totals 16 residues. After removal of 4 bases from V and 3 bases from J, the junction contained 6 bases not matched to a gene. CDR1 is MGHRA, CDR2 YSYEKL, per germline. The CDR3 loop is CASSLTSGSKEETQYF. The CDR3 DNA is TGCGCCAGCAGCCTGACTAGCGGGAGTAAGGAAGAGACCCAGTACTTC.

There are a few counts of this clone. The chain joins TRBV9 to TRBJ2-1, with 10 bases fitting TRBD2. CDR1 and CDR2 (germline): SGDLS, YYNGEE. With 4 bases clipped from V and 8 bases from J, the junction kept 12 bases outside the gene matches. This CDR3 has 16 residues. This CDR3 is CASSPPRSSGSYEQFF. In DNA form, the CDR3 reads TGTGCCAGCAGCCCACCGAGATCTAGCGGGAGTTATGAGCAGTTCTTC.

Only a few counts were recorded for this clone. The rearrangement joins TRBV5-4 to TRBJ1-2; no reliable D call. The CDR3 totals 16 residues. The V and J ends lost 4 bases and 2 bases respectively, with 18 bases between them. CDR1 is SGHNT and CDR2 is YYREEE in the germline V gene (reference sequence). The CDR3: CASSNSRSNLNYGYTF. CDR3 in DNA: TGTGCCAGCAGCAACTCGAGGTCCAACCTAAACTATGGCTACACCTTC.

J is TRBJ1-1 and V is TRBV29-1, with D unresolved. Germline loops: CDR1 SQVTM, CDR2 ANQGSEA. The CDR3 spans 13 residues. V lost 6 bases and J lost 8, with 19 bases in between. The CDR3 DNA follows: TGCAGCGTCACCCCAGGAATGAGAGGGGAAGCTTTCTTT. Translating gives CSVTPGMRGEAFF.

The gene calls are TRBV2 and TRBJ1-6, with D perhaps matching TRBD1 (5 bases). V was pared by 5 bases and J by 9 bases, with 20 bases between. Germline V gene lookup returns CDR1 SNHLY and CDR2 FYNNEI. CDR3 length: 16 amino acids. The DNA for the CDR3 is TGTGCCAGCAGTTCTATCTGGGGCAGCCAAGTTTCACCCCTCCACTTT. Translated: CASSSIWGSQVSPLHF.

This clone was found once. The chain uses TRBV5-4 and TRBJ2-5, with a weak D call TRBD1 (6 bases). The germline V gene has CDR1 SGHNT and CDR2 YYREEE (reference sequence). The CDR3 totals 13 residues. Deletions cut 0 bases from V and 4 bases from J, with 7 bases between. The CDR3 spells CASSLAQGETQYF. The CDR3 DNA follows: TGTGCCAGCAGCTTGGCACAGGGAGAGACCCAGTACTTC.

CDR3 DNA sequence: TGTGCCAGTAGTACTCCAACTAATGAAAAACTGTTTTTT. Amino acids: CASSTPTNEKLFF. J is TRBJ1-4 and V is TRBV19; D unresolved. Trimming took off 4 bases at V and 0 bases at J, with 3 bases between the two ends. Looked up from germline, CDR1 is LNHDA and CDR2 is SQIVND (reference sequence). The CDR3 extends over 13 amino acids.

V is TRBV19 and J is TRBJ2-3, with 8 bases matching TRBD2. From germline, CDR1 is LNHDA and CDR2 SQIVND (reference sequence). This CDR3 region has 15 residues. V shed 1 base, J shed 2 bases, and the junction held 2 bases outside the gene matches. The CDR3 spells CASSIGGRITDTQYF. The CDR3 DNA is TGTGCCAGTAGTATAGGCGGGAGGATCACAGATACGCAGTATTTT.

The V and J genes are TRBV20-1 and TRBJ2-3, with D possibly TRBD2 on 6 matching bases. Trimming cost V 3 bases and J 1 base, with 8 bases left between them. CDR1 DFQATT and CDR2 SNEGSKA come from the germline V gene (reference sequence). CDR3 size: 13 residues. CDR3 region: CSASASGTDTQYF. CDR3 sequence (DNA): TGCAGTGCTAGTGCTAGCGGCACAGATACGCAGTATTTT.

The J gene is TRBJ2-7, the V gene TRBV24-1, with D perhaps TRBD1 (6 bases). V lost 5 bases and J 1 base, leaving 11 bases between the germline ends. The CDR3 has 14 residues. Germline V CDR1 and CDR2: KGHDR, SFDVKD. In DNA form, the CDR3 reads TGTGCCACCAGTGCTAACAGGGCTTCCTACGAGCAGTACTTC. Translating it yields CATSANRASYEQYF.

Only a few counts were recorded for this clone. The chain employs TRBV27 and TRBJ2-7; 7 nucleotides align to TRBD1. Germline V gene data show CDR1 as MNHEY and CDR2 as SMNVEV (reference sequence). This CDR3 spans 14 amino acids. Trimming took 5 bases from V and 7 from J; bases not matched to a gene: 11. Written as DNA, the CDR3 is TGTGCCAGCAGTCCCCTGGACAGGCCGTGGGAGCAGTACTTC. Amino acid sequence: CASSPLDRPWEQYF.

CDR3 region: CASSLRQYPVLGDEQFF. DNA for the CDR3: TGTGCCAGTAGTCTTCGACAGTACCCCGTTCTAGGGGATGAGCAGTTCTTC. This chain links TRBV19 with TRBJ2-1; D is possibly TRBD1 (5 bases). The V gene lost 5 bases and the J gene lost 8 bases, with 25 bases spanning the gap. This CDR3 has 17 amino acids. Looked up from germline, CDR1 is LNHDA and CDR2 is SQIVND (reference sequence).

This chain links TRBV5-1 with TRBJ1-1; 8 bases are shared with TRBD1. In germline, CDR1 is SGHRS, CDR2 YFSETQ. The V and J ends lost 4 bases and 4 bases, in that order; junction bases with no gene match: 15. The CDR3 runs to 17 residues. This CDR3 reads CASSPPGTGRIGTEAFF. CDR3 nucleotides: TGCGCCAGCAGCCCCCCCGGGACAGGAAGGATCGGCACTGAAGCTTTCTTT. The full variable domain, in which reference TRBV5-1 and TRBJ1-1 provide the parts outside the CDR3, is KAGVTQTPRYLIKTRGQQVTLSCSPISGHRSVSWYQQTPGQGLQFLFEYFSETQRNKGNFPGRFSGRQFSNSRSEMNVSTLELGDSALYLCASSPPGTGRIGTEAFFGQGTRLTVV.